The source of this TCR beta chain is a study of blood T cell repertoires in COVID-19. The overall study: Sites in the United States, Italy and Spain provided acute and convalescent COVID-19 samples. PBMCs, B-cell-depleted T cells, or T cells were the source of the cDNA or gDNA that made up the material.

Authors' analysis steps: Quantification of nucleated cells was approximated via reference gene primer amplification. This table comes from immunoSEQ multiplex PCR, and its TCRdb copy is limited to in-frame clones, with some not included. V, J and clone size are taken as reported in that table, and D and trimming were inferred from the DNA itself. The table has 250,000 to 300,000 clones, about 86% seen once. Germline V CDR1 and CDR2: KGHSH, LQKENI. Trimming at V came to 6 bases and at J to 3 bases, leaving 13 bases not matched to a gene. The CDR3 contains 17 residues. The chain links TRBV18 to TRBJ1-1, with TRBD1 identical over 10 bases. This clonotype was obtained from a woman aged 30 to 39 with COVID-19, enrolled during active disease. Source material: peripheral blood. The CDR3 spells CASSPPGTGVGDTEAFF. In DNA, the CDR3 is TGTGCCAGCTCCCCCCCCGGGACAGGGGTCGGGGACACTGAAGCTTTCTTT.